The 3 T cell receptor beta chains presented below share a single source sample, sequenced in a study of blood T cell repertoires in COVID-19 (TCRdb year 2020). Library preparation was by the immunoSEQ multiplex PCR assay. The table comes from immuneACCESS by way of TCRdb, which keeps in-frame sequences with V and J called. Part of the clones is missing from these tables; in studies checked, under half for an unresolved V gene and the rest for unknown reasons. The sample includes some 220,000 clones, with nearly 85% observed a single time. 5.5% of the sample is in the top ten clones. What was sequenced was peripheral blood. All receptors come from a human donor in a cohort sampled during active COVID-19.

This clone was counted once. This chain links TRBV11-2 with TRBJ2-1; 8 nucleotides agree with TRBD2. Germline V lookup: CDR1 SGHAT, CDR2 FQNNGV. CDR3 length equals 15 residues. The V and J ends lost 7 bases and 7 bases, in that order; junction bases with no gene match: 12. CDR3 protein: CASTSLRGGKNEQFF. The CDR3 DNA sequence: TGTGCCAGCACCTCCCTCCGGGGGGGCAAGAATGAGCAGTTCTTC. Filled out from reference TRBV11-2 and TRBJ2-1, the complete variable domain reads EAGVAQSPRYKIIEKRQSVAFWCNPISGHATLYWYQQILGQGPKLLIQFQNNGVVDDSQLPKDRFSAERLKGVDSTLKIQPAKLEDSAVYLCASTSLRGGKNEQFFGPGTRLTVL.

This sequence joins TRBV3-1 (or the pseudogene TRBV3-2) and TRBJ2-1, with 10 nucleotides matching TRBD2. The CDR3 runs to 14 residues. Trimming removed 4 bases from V and 5 bases from J; junction bases left unmatched: 2. Germline loops: CDR1 LGHDT, CDR2 YNNKEL (reference sequence). The CDR3, as DNA: TGTGCCAGCAGCCGACTAGCGGGTAACAATGAGCAGTTCTTC. Its translation: CASSRLAGNNEQFF.

The CDR3 loop is CASSPTGARPDTQYF. Here the CDR3 DNA reads TGTGCCAGTAGCCCGACAGGGGCCCGACCAGATACGCAGTATTTT. The chain couples TRBV19 to TRBJ2-3; 8 bases fit TRBD1. The germline gives CDR1 LNHDA, CDR2 SQIVND (reference sequence). The CDR3 spans 15 residues. Unmatched junction bases numbered 9, after V lost 6 bases and J lost 4 bases.